The 10 T cell receptor beta chains in this list originate from one sample, sequenced in a study of blood T cell repertoires in COVID-19. Clones were read by immunoSEQ multiplex PCR, and TCRdb kept only the in-frame ones, dropping some. In the table there are about 49,000 clones, 85% to 90% of which are singletons. The sample consisted of peripheral blood. Source of these receptors: a woman of 80 years or more with COVID-19, enrolled during active disease.

The V call is TRBV18, the J call TRBJ1-1; a possible D gene is TRBD1 (6 bases). The CDR3 has 16 residues. The germline V gene encodes CDR1 KGHSH and CDR2 LQKENI. V shed 3 bases and J shed 7 bases, with 21 bases lying between them. Written as DNA, the CDR3 is TGTGCCAGCTCACCGGACAGACACCCGCTTTCACGTGAAGCTTTCTTT. Protein product: CASSPDRHPLSREAFF. The variable domain in full, completed from reference TRBV18 and TRBJ1-1, reads NAGVMQNPRHLVRRRGQEARLRCSPMKGHSHVYWYRQLPEEGLKFMVYLQKENIIDESGMPKERFSAEFPKEGPSILRIQQVVRGDSAAYFCASSPDRHPLSREAFFGQGTRLTVV.

The rearrangement joins TRBV6-5 to TRBJ2-7; the D is unclear. Per germline, CDR1 MNHEY and CDR2 SVGAGI. V lost 6 bases and J 0 bases, leaving 12 bases between the germline ends. The CDR3 has 14 amino acids. CDR3 loop: CASRRNPSSYEQYF. The CDR3 region has the DNA TGTGCCAGCAGGCGGAACCCCTCCTCCTACGAGCAGTACTTC.

This clone was recorded a few times. V and J are TRBV19 and TRBJ2-1; D unresolved. The CDR3 has 16 amino acids. V was shortened by 5 bases and J by 2 bases, with 16 bases between the two germline ends. The germline V gene encodes CDR1 LNHDA and CDR2 SQIVND (reference sequence). CDR3 protein: CASSLVLRPPYNEQFF. CDR3 DNA: TGTGCCAGTAGTCTAGTATTGCGTCCCCCCTACAATGAGCAGTTCTTC. Variable domain in full (rest from reference TRBV19 and TRBJ2-1): DGGITQSPKYLFRKEGQNVTLSCEQNLNHDAMYWYRQDPGQGLRLIYYSQIVNDFQKGDIAEGYSVSREKKESFPLTVTSAQKNPTAFYLCASSLVLRPPYNEQFFGPGTRLTVL.

The chain links TRBV6-5 to TRBJ2-5; perhaps TRBD1 as D (6 bases). V gave up 7 bases and J gave up 2 bases, with 14 bases separating them. Germline V lookup: CDR1 MNHEY, CDR2 SVGAGI. CDR3 size: 14 residues. CDR3 sequence (DNA): TGTGCCAGCAATGGGGACCAGGGGCAAGAGACCCAGTACTTC. This encodes CASNGDQGQETQYF.

This chain joins TRBV18 and TRBJ2-3; possible D gene TRBD2, 5 bases. Per the germline V gene, CDR1 is KGHSH and CDR2 is LQKENI. The CDR3 is 14 amino acids. V gave up 2 bases and J gave up 2 bases, with 8 bases separating them. The CDR3 loop is CASSPFGLTDTQYF. The CDR3 DNA reads as TGTGCCAGCTCACCATTCGGACTCACAGATACGCAGTATTTT. Complete variable domain (other parts from reference TRBV18 and TRBJ2-3): NAGVMQNPRHLVRRRGQEARLRCSPMKGHSHVYWYRQLPEEGLKFMVYLQKENIIDESGMPKERFSAEFPKEGPSILRIQQVVRGDSAAYFCASSPFGLTDTQYFGPGTRLTVL.

As concerns this clone: The sample has other DNA sequences that encode this CDR3 too. V and J are TRBV19 and TRBJ1-1, with 9 bases that match TRBD1. In germline, CDR1 is LNHDA, CDR2 SQIVND (reference sequence). The J segment lost 5 bases and the V segment lost 5 bases, leaving 3 bases of the junction unmatched. This CDR3 has 13 amino acids. The CDR3 is CASSPQGATEAFF. The CDR3 DNA reads TGTGCCAGTAGTCCACAGGGGGCGACTGAAGCTTTCTTT.

The V call is TRBV10-2, the J call TRBJ1-3; maybe TRBD1 (6 bases). V was shortened by 6 bases and J by 0 bases, with 12 bases between the two germline ends. Germline CDR1 and CDR2: WSHSY and SAAADI. The CDR3 extends over 15 amino acids. The DNA of the CDR3 is TGCGCCAGCAGGCACACAGGGACCTCTGGAAACACCATATATTTT. It translates to CASRHTGTSGNTIYF.

This clone was recorded only once. The chain combines TRBV18 with TRBJ2-7, with D tentatively TRBD2 (7 bases). The CDR3 extends over 15 amino acids. Trimming pared 3 bases from V and 5 bases from J, leaving 17 bases between. CDR1 and CDR2 from the germline V gene are KGHSH and LQKENI. Here the CDR3 DNA reads TGTGCCAGCTCACCCCCCCCGGGGGGCATGAACGAGCAGTACTTC. The encoded protein is CASSPPPGGMNEQYF.

V is TRBV27 and J is TRBJ1-3; D ambiguous. Germline CDR1 and CDR2: MNHEY and SMNVEV (reference sequence). The CDR3 has 15 amino acids. Trimming cost V 5 bases and J 0 bases, with 11 bases left between them. DNA of the CDR3: TGTGCCAGCAGTCCCCGAGGGCTCTCTGGAAACACCATATATTTT. Protein product: CASSPRGLSGNTIYF.

The CDR3 is CASSYPGLAGGYTQYF. CDR3 coding DNA: TGTGCCAGCAGTTACCCGGGACTAGCGGGGGGATATACGCAGTATTTT. The chain combines TRBV6-6 with TRBJ2-3, with 15 nucleotides matching TRBD2. V was pared by 2 bases and J by 7 bases, with 4 bases of the junction left unmatched. Per the germline V gene, CDR1 is MNHNY and CDR2 is SVGAGI (reference sequence). The CDR3 has 16 residues.